This T cell receptor (beta chain) was captured in a study of blood T cell repertoires in COVID-19. Assay: immunoSEQ multiplex PCR; the TCRdb copy retains only in-frame clones and omits some. The sample consists of roughly 200,000 clones, approximately 79% of them appearing once. Germline CDR1 MDHEN, CDR2 SYDVKM. Unmatched junction bases numbered 8, after V lost 8 bases and J lost 2 bases. CDR3 length: 14 amino acids. The sequence came from a man aged 50-60 years who had recovered from COVID-19. The sample was peripheral blood. The V call is TRBV28, the J call TRBJ2-7, with 8 bases matching TRBD2. The CDR3: CASLSGTNTYEQYF. DNA for the CDR3: TGTGCCAGCCTTAGCGGGACGAATACCTACGAGCAGTACTTC.